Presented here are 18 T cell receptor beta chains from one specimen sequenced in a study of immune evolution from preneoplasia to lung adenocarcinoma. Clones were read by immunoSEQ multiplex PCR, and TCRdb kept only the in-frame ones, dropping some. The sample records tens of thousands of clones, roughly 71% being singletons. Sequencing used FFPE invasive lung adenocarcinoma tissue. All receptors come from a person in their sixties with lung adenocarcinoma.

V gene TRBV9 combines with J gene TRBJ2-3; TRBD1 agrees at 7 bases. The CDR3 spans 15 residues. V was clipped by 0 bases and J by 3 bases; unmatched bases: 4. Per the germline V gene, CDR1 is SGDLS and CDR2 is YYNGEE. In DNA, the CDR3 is TGTGCCAGCAGCGTAGCTGGCAGGGGGACAGATACGCAGTATTTT. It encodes CASSVAGRGTDTQYF.

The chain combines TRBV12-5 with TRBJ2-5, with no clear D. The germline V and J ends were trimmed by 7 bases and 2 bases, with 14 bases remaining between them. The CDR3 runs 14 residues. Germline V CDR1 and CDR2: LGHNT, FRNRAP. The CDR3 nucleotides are TGTGCTAGTGCGCAACAGCAATTACAAGAGACCCAGTACTTC. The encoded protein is CASAQQQLQETQYF.

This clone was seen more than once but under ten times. The DNA for the CDR3 is TGTGCCAGCAGCTACGACAGGGGGCAGGACTATGGCTACACCTTC. It is translated as CASSYDRGQDYGYTF. V is TRBV5-5 and J is TRBJ1-2; TRBD1 agrees at 10 bases. CDR3 length equals 15 residues. Germline V gives CDR1 SGHKS, CDR2 YYEKEE (reference sequence). Unmatched junction bases numbered 5, after V lost 3 bases and J lost 3 bases.

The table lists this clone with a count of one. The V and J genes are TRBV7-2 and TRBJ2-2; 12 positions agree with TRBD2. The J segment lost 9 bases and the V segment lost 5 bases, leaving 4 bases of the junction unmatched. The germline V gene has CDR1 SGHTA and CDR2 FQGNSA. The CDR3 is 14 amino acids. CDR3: CASSPGLAGRELFF. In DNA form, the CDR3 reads TGTGCCAGCAGCCCGGGACTAGCGGGCAGGGAGCTGTTTTTT.

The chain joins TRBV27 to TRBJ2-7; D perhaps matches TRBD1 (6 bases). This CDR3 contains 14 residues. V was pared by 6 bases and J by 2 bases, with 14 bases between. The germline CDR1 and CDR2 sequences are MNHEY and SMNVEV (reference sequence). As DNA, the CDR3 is TGTGCCAGCAGAAGAGATGACAGGCCCTACGAGCAGTACTTC. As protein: CASRRDDRPYEQYF.

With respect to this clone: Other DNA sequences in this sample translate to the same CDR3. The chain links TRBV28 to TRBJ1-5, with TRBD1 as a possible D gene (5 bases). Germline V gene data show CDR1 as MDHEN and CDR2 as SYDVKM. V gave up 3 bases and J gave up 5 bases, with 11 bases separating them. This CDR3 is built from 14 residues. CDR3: CASSLDGGDQPQHF. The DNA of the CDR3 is TGTGCCAGCAGTTTGGATGGGGGGGATCAGCCCCAGCATTTT.

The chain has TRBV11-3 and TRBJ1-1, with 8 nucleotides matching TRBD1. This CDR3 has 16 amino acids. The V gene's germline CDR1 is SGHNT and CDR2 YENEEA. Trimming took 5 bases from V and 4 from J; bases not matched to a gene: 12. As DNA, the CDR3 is TGTGCCAGCAGCCAGGGGGCAGGGGTTGGGAGCACTGAAGCTTTCTTT. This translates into CASSQGAGVGSTEAFF.

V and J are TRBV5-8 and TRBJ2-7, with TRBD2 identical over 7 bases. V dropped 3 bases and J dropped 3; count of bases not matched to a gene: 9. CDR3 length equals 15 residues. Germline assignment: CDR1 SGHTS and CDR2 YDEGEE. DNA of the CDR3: TGTGCCAGCAGCTGGCTCACGGGACTACGCTACGAGCAGTACTTC. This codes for CASSWLTGLRYEQYF.

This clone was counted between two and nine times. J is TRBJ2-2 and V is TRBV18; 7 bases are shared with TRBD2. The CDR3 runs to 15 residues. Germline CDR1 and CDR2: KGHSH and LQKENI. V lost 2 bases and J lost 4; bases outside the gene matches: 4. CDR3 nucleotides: TGTGCCAGCTCACCAGGTCTAGCGGTCACCGGGGAGCTGTTTTTT. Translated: CASSPGLAVTGELFF. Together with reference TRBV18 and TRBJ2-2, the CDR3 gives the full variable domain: NAGVMQNPRHLVRRRGQEARLRCSPMKGHSHVYWYRQLPEEGLKFMVYLQKENIIDESGMPKERFSAEFPKEGPSILRIQQVVRGDSAAYFCASSPGLAVTGELFFGEGSRLTVL.

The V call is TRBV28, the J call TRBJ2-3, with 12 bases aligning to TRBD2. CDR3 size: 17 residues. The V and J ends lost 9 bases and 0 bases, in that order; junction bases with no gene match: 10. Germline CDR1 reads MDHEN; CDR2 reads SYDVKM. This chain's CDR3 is CASTGLAGSVSTDTQYF. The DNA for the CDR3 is TGTGCCAGTACCGGACTAGCGGGATCAGTTAGCACAGATACGCAGTATTTT.

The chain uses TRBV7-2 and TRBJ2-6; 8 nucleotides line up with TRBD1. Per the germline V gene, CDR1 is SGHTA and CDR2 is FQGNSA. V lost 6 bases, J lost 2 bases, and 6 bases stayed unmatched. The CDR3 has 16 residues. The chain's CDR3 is CASSRTGSPGANVLTF. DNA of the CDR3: TGTGCCAGCAGTCGGACAGGGTCTCCTGGGGCCAACGTCCTGACTTTC.

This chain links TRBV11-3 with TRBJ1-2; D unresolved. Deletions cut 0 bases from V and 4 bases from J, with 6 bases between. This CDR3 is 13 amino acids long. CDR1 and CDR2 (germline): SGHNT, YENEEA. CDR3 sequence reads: CASSLDTTYGYTF. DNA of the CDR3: TGTGCCAGCAGCTTAGACACGACCTATGGCTACACCTTC.

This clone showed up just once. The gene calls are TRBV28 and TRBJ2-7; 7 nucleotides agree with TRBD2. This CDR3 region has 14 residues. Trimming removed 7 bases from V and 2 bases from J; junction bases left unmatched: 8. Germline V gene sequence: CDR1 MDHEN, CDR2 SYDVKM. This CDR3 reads CASILGGRTYEQYF. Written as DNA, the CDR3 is TGTGCCAGCATCCTGGGGGGGAGAACCTACGAGCAGTACTTC.

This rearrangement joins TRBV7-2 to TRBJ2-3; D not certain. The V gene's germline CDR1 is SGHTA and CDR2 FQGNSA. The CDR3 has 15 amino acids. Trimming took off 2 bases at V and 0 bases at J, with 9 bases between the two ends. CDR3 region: CASSLSLLSTDTQYF. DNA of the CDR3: TGTGCCAGCAGCTTAAGTCTCCTTAGCACAGATACGCAGTATTTT.

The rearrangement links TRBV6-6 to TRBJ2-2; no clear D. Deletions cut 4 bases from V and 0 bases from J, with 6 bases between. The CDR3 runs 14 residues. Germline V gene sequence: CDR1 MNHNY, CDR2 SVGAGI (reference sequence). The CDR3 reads CASSSGSNTGELFF. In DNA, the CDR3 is TGTGCCAGCAGTTCAGGTTCGAACACCGGGGAGCTGTTTTTT.

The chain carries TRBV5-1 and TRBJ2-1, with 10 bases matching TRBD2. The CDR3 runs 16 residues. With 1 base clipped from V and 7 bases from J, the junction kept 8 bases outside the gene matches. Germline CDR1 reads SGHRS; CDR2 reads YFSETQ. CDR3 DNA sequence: TGCGCCAGCAGCTTGCGGCCGGGACTAGCGAATAATGAGCAGTTCTTC. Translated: CASSLRPGLANNEQFF.

CDR3 coding DNA: TGTGCCAGCAGTTCAACCACAGATACGCAGTATTTT. Its translation is CASSSTTDTQYF. The chain couples TRBV28 to TRBJ2-3; D gene unclear. V dropped 4 bases and J dropped 2 bases, with 4 bases sitting between them. Germline CDR1 is MDHEN and CDR2 is SYDVKM. The CDR3 runs to 12 residues.

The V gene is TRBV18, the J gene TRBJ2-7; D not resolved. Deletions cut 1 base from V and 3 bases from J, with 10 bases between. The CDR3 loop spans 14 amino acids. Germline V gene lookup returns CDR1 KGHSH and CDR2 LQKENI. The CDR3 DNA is TGTGCCAGCTCACCACGGCGGACGGTCTACGAGCAGTACTTC. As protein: CASSPRRTVYEQYF.